This T cell receptor beta chain was captured by sequencing in a study of cytomegalovirus exposure and HLA in healthy donors. Turning to the study itself: Earlier, some 180 million T cells were analyzed, and around 100 million unique TCR beta sequences were found among them. Study observations and caveats: The HLA-A and HLA-B alleles of most subjects were reportedly predicted accurately from TCR beta sequences.

Healthy donors of bone marrow made up the group. The primer mix had 60 Vbeta and 13 Jbeta primers. This table comes from immunoSEQ multiplex PCR, and its TCRdb copy is limited to in-frame clones, with some not included. This sample has roughly 220,000 clones, with approximately 70% found just once. Germline lookup yields CDR1 SGHNT and CDR2 YYREEE (reference sequence). Between the trimmed V and J ends, which lost 2 bases and 4 bases, there was a span of 12 bases. The CDR3 runs 14 residues. Regarding this clone: Its antigen is currently unknown.

Sequenced material: PBMCs. The rearrangement links TRBV5-4 to TRBJ2-5; TRBD2 is a possible D gene (6 bases). This TCR was sampled from a man aged 40-49 years in good health and CMV-seropositive. The CDR3 is CASSFSGVGETQYF. The CDR3 DNA reads as TGTGCCAGCAGCTTTAGCGGTGTTGGAGAGACCCAGTACTTC. Based on the CDR3 plus reference TRBV5-4 and TRBJ2-5, the full variable domain is ETGVTQSPTHLIKTRGQQVTLRCSSQSGHNTVSWYQQALGQGPQFIFQYYREEENGRGNFPPRFSGLQFPNYSSELNVNALELDDSALYLCASSFSGVGETQYFGPGTRLLVL.